The sample holds one count of the clone carrying this T cell receptor beta chain. What it binds is unknown. Clones were read by immunoSEQ multiplex PCR, and TCRdb kept only the in-frame ones, dropping some. The repertoire has more than 85,000 clones, around 85% of them found once; the top ten carry roughly 7.9%. The entry originates in a study of T cell responses to AZD1222 COVID-19 vaccine. Study conclusions and caveats: Donors were largely white British and mainly female; clonal diversity was possibly underestimated. CD4 TCRs associated with vaccination spanned spike, dominating at 160-218 and 743-854. Sampling captured repertoires only after the peak T cell response. Just a handful of AZD1222 recipients were seropositive at baseline.

The V gene lost 0 bases and the J gene lost 2 bases, with 4 bases spanning the gap. The CDR3 has 13 amino acids. Looked up from germline, CDR1 is SGHVS and CDR2 is FQNEAQ. The material sequenced was peripheral blood, taken on day 0 of AZD1222 vaccination. This clonotype originated in an adult in good health. The genes are TRBV7-8 and TRBJ1-1; D is uncertain. In nucleotides, the CDR3 is TGTGCCAGCAGCTTAGCGGAAAACACTGAAGCTTTCTTT. It encodes CASSLAENTEAFF.